The clone carrying this TCR beta chain has only a few counts. Its antigen is as yet unknown. This record belongs to a study of Graves' ophthalmopathy and Graves' hyperthyroidism. The authors amplified TCR beta CDR3 regions from RNA transcripts. The library came from an HTBI-primed first-round RT-PCR and a second-round multiplex PCR. TCRdb independently ran MiXCR on the multiplex PCR reads; one entry per CDR3 protein. The sample holds hundreds of thousands of distinct CDR3 sequences; over 40% are singletons and the top ten take 3.3%. Study-level points and caveats: In blood, most expanded thyroid clonotypes above 0.001 frequency were also detected.

Certain patients were not enrolled. These were patients with other autoimmune diseases, uncontrolled infections, pregnancy or lactation. The sequence derives from an adult man with Graves' ophthalmopathy. Sequences were obtained from peripheral blood.

CDR3 sequence reads: CASSPWRGFGGELFF. The CDR3 nucleotides are TGTGCCAGCAGCCCCTGGAGAGGGTTTGGCGGGGAGCTGTTTTTT. The chain uses TRBV7-8 and TRBJ2-2; D is possibly TRBD2 (5 bases). Trimming took 5 bases from V and 7 from J, leaving 17 bases between them. This CDR3 region has 15 residues. Germline CDR1 reads SGHVS; CDR2 reads FQNEAQ.